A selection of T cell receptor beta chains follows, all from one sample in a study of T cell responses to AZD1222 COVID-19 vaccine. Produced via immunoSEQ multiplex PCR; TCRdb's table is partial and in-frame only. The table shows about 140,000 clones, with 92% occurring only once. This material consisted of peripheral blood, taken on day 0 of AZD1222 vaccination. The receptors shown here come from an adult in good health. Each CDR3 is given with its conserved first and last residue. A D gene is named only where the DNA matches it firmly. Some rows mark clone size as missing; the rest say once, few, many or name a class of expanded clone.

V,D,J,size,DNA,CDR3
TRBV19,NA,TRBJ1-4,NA,TGTGCCAGTAGTCCGGGACGGGCGGGTAATGAAAAACTGTTTTTT,CASSPGRAGNEKLFF
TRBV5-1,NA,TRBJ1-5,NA,TGCGCCAGCAGCTTGGAGACAGGCCCCCAGCATTTT,CASSLETGPQHF
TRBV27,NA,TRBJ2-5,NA,TGTGCCAGCAGTTTATGGGGCCAAGAGACCCAGTACTTC,CASSLWGQETQYF
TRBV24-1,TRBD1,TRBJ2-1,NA,TGTGCCACCAGTGGGGCAGGGGGCGTTTTCAATGAGCAGTTCTTC,CATSGAGGVFNEQFF
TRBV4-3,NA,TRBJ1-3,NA,TGCGCCAGCAGCCAAGTTGCACAGTTATCTGGAAACACCATATATTTT,CASSQVAQLSGNTIYF
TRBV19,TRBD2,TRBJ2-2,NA,TGTGCCAGTAGCACACTAGCGGGAGGCACCGGGGAGCTGTTTTTT,CASSTLAGGTGELFF
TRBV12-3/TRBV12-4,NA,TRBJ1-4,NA,TGTGCCAGCACGGCGGGGAGTGAAAAACTGTTTTTT,CASTAGSEKLFF
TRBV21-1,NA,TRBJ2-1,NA,TGTGCCAGCAGCAGAGGGACAGGTTCCTACAATGAGCAGTTCTTC,CASSRGTGSYNEQFF
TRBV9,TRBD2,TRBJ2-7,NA,TGTGCCAGCAGCGTAGTCTATTGGGGAACTAGCGGGAGGGGACCCGGTTGTGGGCAGTACTTC,CASSVVYWGTSGRGPGCGQYF
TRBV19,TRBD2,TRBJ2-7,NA,TGTGCCAGTAGTTCACTAGCGGAGGGCTCCTACGAGCAGTACTTC,CASSSLAEGSYEQYF
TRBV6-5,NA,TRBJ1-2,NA,TGTGCCAGCAAACTCGGGGGGTCAAACTATGGCTACACCTTC,CASKLGGSNYGYTF
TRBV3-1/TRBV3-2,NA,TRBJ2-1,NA,TGTGCCAGCAGCCAACGAGGAGCGACTGAGACCCGGAACCCAGCACACAATGAGCAGTTCTTC,CASSQRGATETRNPAHNEQFF
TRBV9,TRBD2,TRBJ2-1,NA,TGTGCCAGCAGCCTGGGACTAGCGGGATACAATGAGCAGTTCTTC,CASSLGLAGYNEQFF
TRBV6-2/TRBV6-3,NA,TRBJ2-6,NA,TGTGCCAGCAGTCCGTCCTTTCAAGGTTTGAGATCTGGGGCCAACGTCCTGACTTTC,CASSPSFQGLRSGANVLTF
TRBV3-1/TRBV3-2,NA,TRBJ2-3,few,TGTGCCAGCAGCCAAGTTGCAGGGGTTTCAGATACGCAGTATTTT,CASSQVAGVSDTQYF
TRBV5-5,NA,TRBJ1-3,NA,TGTGCCAGCAGCTCGGACATAGGAAACACCATATATTTT,CASSSDIGNTIYF
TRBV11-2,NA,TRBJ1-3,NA,TGTGCCAGCAGCTTAGTCCGGGGAGCTGGAAACACCATATATTTT,CASSLVRGAGNTIYF
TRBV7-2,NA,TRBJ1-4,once,TGTGCCAGCAGCTTGGCCCGTTCGTCGGCTAATGAAAAACTGTTTTTT,CASSLARSSANEKLFF
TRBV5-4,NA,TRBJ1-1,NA,TGTGCCAGCAGCCGTCAGGCGGGCGAAGGGGGAGAAGCTTTCTTT,CASSRQAGEGGEAFF
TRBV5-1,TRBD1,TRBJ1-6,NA,TGCGCCAGCAGCGCCCGACAGGGACAGAATTCACCCCTCCACTTT,CASSARQGQNSPLHF
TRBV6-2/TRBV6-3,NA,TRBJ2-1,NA,TGTGCCAGCAGTTACTCAAGGGGCGCGGGAAGTAACAATGAGCAGTTCTTC,CASSYSRGAGSNNEQFF
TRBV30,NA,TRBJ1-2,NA,TGTGCCTGGAGCAGGGAAAGTTTCGGCTTGGGGGGCTACACCTTC,CAWSRESFGLGGYTF
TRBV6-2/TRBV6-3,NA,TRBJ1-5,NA,TGTGCCAGCAGTGATTGGGTTCAGCCCCAGCATTTT,CASSDWVQPQHF